The source of this T cell receptor (beta chain) is a study of T cell responses to AZD1222 COVID-19 vaccine. Study results and caveats: Repertoire sampling was restricted to post-peak T cell response timepoints. Recipients of two AZD1222 doses showed rising Spike-specific TCR breadth and depth.

Of note for this clone: No antigen is known for it.

V dropped 7 bases and J dropped 4; count of bases not matched to a gene: 9. This CDR3 contains 15 residues. Germline-derived CDR1 and CDR2 are SNHLY and FYNNEI. Profiled with immunoSEQ multiplex PCR; TCRdb holds only in-frame clones, not every one. The sample lists 110,000 to 150,000 clones; around 92% were seen once. This clonotype was obtained from an adult who received the AZD1222 COVID-19 vaccine. V is TRBV2 and J is TRBJ1-4; 7 bases are shared with TRBD1. Material: peripheral blood, obtained 28 days after the second AZD1222 dose. CDR3 sequence (DNA): TGTGCCAGCATGACTGACAGGGCGTATAATGAAAAACTGTTTTTT. This encodes CASMTDRAYNEKLFF.